This T cell receptor beta chain was recorded in a study of T cell responses to AZD1222 COVID-19 vaccine. Study-wide results and limits: Two AZD1222 doses significantly raised spike-specific TCR breadth and depth over controls. Donors were mostly white British, more females; clonal diversity possibly underestimated. Seropositivity was recorded at baseline in only 5 or 6 AZD1222 recipients.

Germline V gene lookup returns CDR1 SEHNR and CDR2 FQNEAQ (reference sequence). The CDR3 is made up of 14 amino acids. Trimming took 3 bases from V and 5 from J, leaving 10 bases between them. Generated by immunoSEQ multiplex PCR, the TCRdb table keeps only in-frame clones and is missing some. The sample contains roughly 170,000 clones, 88% of which appear only once. With respect to this clone: What it binds is not known.

This TCR was recovered from an adult in good health. V gene TRBV7-9 combines with J gene TRBJ1-4, with D possibly being TRBD1 (6 bases). Here the sequenced sample was peripheral blood, taken on day 0 of AZD1222 vaccination. CDR3 sequence: CASSFGDNNEKLFF. The DNA for the CDR3 is TGTGCCAGCAGCTTCGGGGACAACAATGAAAAACTGTTTTTT.